This T cell receptor (beta chain) was found in a study of technical replicates of blood from a few donors. The CDR3 loop spans 15 amino acids. V shed 6 bases and J 2 bases; nucleotides not matched to a gene: 9. The germline CDR1 and CDR2 sequences are LGHNA and YSLEER. The repertoire was sequenced with immunoSEQ multiplex PCR; TCRdb's copy has only in-frame clones and lacks some. The sample lists approximately 44,000 clones; 96% were seen once. What was sequenced was T cells isolated from PBMCs. This sequence was found in a human donor in good health. The chain carries TRBV4-3 and TRBJ2-7, with 8 bases aligning to TRBD1. The CDR3 DNA sequence: TGCGCCAGCAGGACCTCGGGACAGGCCACCTACGAGCAGTACTTC. Amino acids: CASRTSGQATYEQYF.